This T cell receptor (beta chain) was recorded in a study of T cells after posttransplantation cyclophosphamide. Study-wide results and caveats: After PTCy, TRB diversity resembled that of CNI/methotrexate controls. Blood and skin or GI T cell repertoires showed limited TRB overlap.

Treatment was busulfan-fludarabine conditioning, a marrow graft, and cyclophosphamide on days +3 and +4. J was trimmed by 6 bases and V by 5 bases; bases with no gene match: 3. This CDR3 comprises 12 residues. CDR1 is LNHDA and CDR2 is SQIVND in the germline V gene (reference sequence). The assay was immunoSEQ multiplex PCR, and TCRdb's table has in-frame clones only and misses some. The data show about 42,000 clones, about nine tenths seen once. About this clone: Its antigen is unidentified.

The V gene is TRBV19, the J gene TRBJ1-2; 7 bases align to TRBD1. Sequenced material: PBMCs, taken around 60 days after allogeneic stem cell transplant with posttransplant cyclophosphamide. The TCR was taken from a male patient aged 60-69 years who received an allogeneic stem cell transplant from a related donor and was CMV-positive. Some T cells may be transferred from the graft donor. The CDR3 nucleotides are TGTGCCAGTAGTTACAGGGGTGATGGCTACACCTTC. Protein product: CASSYRGDGYTF.